The 30 T cell receptor beta chains listed next were all sequenced from one sample in a study of T cells in localized non-small cell lung cancer. Method: immunoSEQ multiplex PCR; TCRdb's copy keeps in-frame clones and lacks some. The repertoire holds around 40,000 clones, with approximately 83% as singletons. The sequences come from peripheral blood, collected before any cancer treatment. These receptors all come from a man aged 35-75 years with stage I lung adenocarcinoma.

The V call is TRBV4-3, the J call TRBJ2-7; D is possibly TRBD1 (6 bases). V was shortened by 0 bases and J by 3 bases, with 12 bases between the two germline ends. The CDR3 runs 15 residues. Germline V lookup: CDR1 LGHNA, CDR2 YSLEER. The CDR3: CASSQDQGPYYEQYF. The CDR3 region has the DNA TGCGCCAGCAGCCAAGATCAGGGGCCTTACTACGAGCAGTACTTC.

The chain is built from TRBV28 and TRBJ2-4, with a weak D call TRBD2 (6 bases). Germline CDR1 MDHEN, CDR2 SYDVKM. V dropped 2 bases and J dropped 2 bases, with 7 bases sitting between them. The CDR3 runs to 14 residues. The CDR3 spells CASSLGGTKNIQYF. DNA of the CDR3: TGTGCCAGCAGTTTAGGGGGGACCAAAAACATTCAGTACTTC.

This clone was counted a single time. Here the CDR3 reads CASSMRQVYGYTF. CDR3 bases: TGTGCCAGTAGTATGCGCCAGGTCTATGGCTACACCTTC. This rearrangement joins TRBV19 to TRBJ1-2; no firm D call. The CDR3 is made up of 13 amino acids. Per germline, CDR1 LNHDA and CDR2 SQIVND (reference sequence). V lost 3 bases, J lost 4 bases, and 9 bases lay in between.

DNA for the CDR3: TGTGCCAGCAGCTTAGGGTCTGGACTAGTTTACGAGCAGTACTTC. It is translated as CASSLGSGLVYEQYF. The V gene is TRBV7-2, the J gene TRBJ2-7, with TRBD2 identical over 7 bases. Germline V gene lookup returns CDR1 SGHTA and CDR2 FQGNSA. The CDR3 is made up of 15 amino acids. Trimming took 1 base from V and 4 from J; bases not matched to a gene: 7.

V is TRBV28 and J is TRBJ1-2; D unclear. CDR3 size: 14 residues. The V end lost 6 bases, the J end lost 1 base, and 12 bases lay between the germline ends. Germline V gene data show CDR1 as MDHEN and CDR2 as SYDVKM. The CDR3 reads CASSLGSNNYGYTF. In nucleotides, the CDR3 is TGTGCCAGCAGCCTAGGGTCAAATAACTATGGCTACACCTTC.

CDR3 amino acids: CAENYPTDTQYF. Here the CDR3 DNA reads TGTGCCGAAAATTATCCTACAGATACGCAGTATTTT. V and J are TRBV7-9 and TRBJ2-3; D is ambiguous. V dropped 11 bases and J dropped 3 bases, with 12 bases sitting between them. This CDR3 is 12 amino acids long. Germline V gene sequence: CDR1 SEHNR, CDR2 FQNEAQ (reference sequence).

The gene calls are TRBV28 and TRBJ2-7, with D unresolved. V gave up 3 bases and J gave up 2 bases, with 8 bases separating them. This CDR3 region has 13 residues. Germline CDR1 and CDR2: MDHEN and SYDVKM. The CDR3 spells CASSFGQPYEQYF. CDR3 sequence (DNA): TGTGCCAGCAGTTTCGGGCAGCCCTACGAGCAGTACTTC.

The chain carries TRBV6-1 and TRBJ1-2; D gene uncertain. The germline V and J ends were trimmed by 4 bases and 3 bases, with 9 bases remaining between them. The CDR3 spans 13 residues. Germline CDR1 is MNHNS and CDR2 is SASEGT. CDR3 region: CASSGNRYYGYTF. The CDR3 nucleotides are TGTGCCAGCAGTGGTAACCGATACTATGGCTACACCTTC.

This chain joins TRBV11-1 and TRBJ2-7, with D unresolved. The length of the CDR3 is 15 residues. Germline lookup yields CDR1 SGHAT and CDR2 FQDESV (reference sequence). V lost 6 bases and J 2 bases, leaving 17 bases between the germline ends. The CDR3 coding sequence is TGTGCCAGCAGGTTACTGGGCCATGCGCCCTACGAGCAGTACTTC. As protein: CASRLLGHAPYEQYF.

The rearrangement links TRBV5-5 to TRBJ2-1, with TRBD1 matching over 7 bases. Germline lookup yields CDR1 SGHKS and CDR2 YYEKEE (reference sequence). The CDR3 is 15 amino acids. The junction had 6 bases not matched to a gene; V was cut back by 1 base and J by 5 bases. The DNA of the CDR3 is TGTGCCAGCAGCTTGAGACAGGGCCAAAACAATGAGCAGTTCTTC. This codes for CASSLRQGQNNEQFF.

CDR3 bases: TGTGCCAGCAGCTTAGAGGGGGGGCTCTACAATGAGCAGTTCTTC. Its protein product is CASSLEGGLYNEQFF. This chain joins TRBV7-3 and TRBJ2-1; the D gene is possibly TRBD2 (7 bases). This CDR3 region has 15 residues. In germline, CDR1 is SGHTA, CDR2 FQGTGA. V lost 2 bases, J lost 3 bases, and 11 bases lay in between.

CDR3 sequence reads: CASSKGKGPANEKLFF. The CDR3 bases are TGTGCCAGCAGCAAAGGAAAGGGGCCAGCTAATGAAAAACTGTTTTTT. The V call is TRBV21-1, the J call TRBJ1-4; TRBD1 is taken as the D call from the table, unchecked against the DNA. TRBV21-1 is designated a pseudogene. This CDR3 region has 16 residues.

V gene TRBV5-1 combines with J gene TRBJ2-1; a possible D gene is TRBD2 (7 bases). The CDR3 has 13 amino acids. Germline V gives CDR1 SGHRS, CDR2 YFSETQ. Trimming shortened V by 4 bases and J by 9 bases, and 14 bases separated the two germline ends. The CDR3 DNA reads TGCGCCAGCAGCCCACGGGGGGCGGGTGAGCAGTTCTTC. Protein product: CASSPRGAGEQFF. Together with reference TRBV5-1 and TRBJ2-1, the CDR3 gives the full variable domain: KAGVTQTPRYLIKTRGQQVTLSCSPISGHRSVSWYQQTPGQGLQFLFEYFSETQRNKGNFPGRFSGRQFSNSRSEMNVSTLELGDSALYLCASSPRGAGEQFFGPGTRLTVL.

This rearrangement joins TRBV18 to TRBJ2-7, with TRBD1 matching 8 bases. Germline loops: CDR1 KGHSH, CDR2 LQKENI. This CDR3 has 13 amino acids. The junction had 8 bases not matched to a gene; V was cut back by 6 bases and J by 7 bases. CDR3 in DNA: TGTGCCAGCTCCGGATACAGGGGGGTAGAGCAGTACTTC. Protein product: CASSGYRGVEQYF.

This clone has more than one count but fewer than ten. The gene calls are TRBV18 and TRBJ2-6, with D uncertain. The germline V and J ends were trimmed by 3 bases and 4 bases, with 10 bases remaining between them. Germline CDR1 reads KGHSH; CDR2 reads LQKENI. This CDR3 is 15 amino acids long. The CDR3 DNA reads as TGTGCCAGCTCACCTACCATTGACGGGGCCAACGTCCTGACTTTC. Protein: CASSPTIDGANVLTF. Full variable domain (rest looked up from reference TRBV18 and TRBJ2-6): NAGVMQNPRHLVRRRGQEARLRCSPMKGHSHVYWYRQLPEEGLKFMVYLQKENIIDESGMPKERFSAEFPKEGPSILRIQQVVRGDSAAYFCASSPTIDGANVLTFGAGSRLTVL.

V usage is TRBV11-1 and J usage is TRBJ2-1, with D maybe TRBD2 (5 bases). Germline V gives CDR1 SGHAT, CDR2 FQDESV (reference sequence). V gave up 1 base and J gave up 4 bases, with 20 bases separating them. The CDR3 sequence is 18 residues long. CDR3 sequence reads: CASSLVFSRALGYNEQFF. CDR3 coding DNA: TGTGCCAGCAGCTTAGTCTTCTCGCGGGCCTTGGGATACAATGAGCAGTTCTTC.

The chain couples TRBV6-5 to TRBJ1-1; 7 nucleotides match TRBD1. From germline, CDR1 is MNHEY and CDR2 SVGAGI. The CDR3 is made up of 13 amino acids. V dropped 2 bases and J dropped 6; count of bases not matched to a gene: 3. The CDR3 region is CASSYRGLAEAFF. CDR3 bases: TGTGCCAGCAGTTACAGGGGGCTGGCTGAAGCTTTCTTT.

This chain uses TRBV5-5 with TRBJ1-1; weak D call: TRBD1 (5 bases). This CDR3 comprises 13 residues. CDR1 is SGHKS, CDR2 YYEKEE, per germline (reference sequence). The germline V and J ends were trimmed by 2 bases and 4 bases, with 9 bases remaining between them. CDR3 bases: TGTGCCAGCAGCTTTCAAGGGGCCACTGAAGCTTTCTTT. This encodes CASSFQGATEAFF.

The rearrangement joins TRBV9 to TRBJ2-3; the D gene is possibly TRBD2 (6 bases). V was clipped by 4 bases and J by 8 bases, with 14 bases between them. There are 13 residues in the CDR3. Germline values: CDR1 SGDLS, CDR2 YYNGEE. The CDR3 loop reads CASSIDLAATQYF. DNA of the CDR3: TGTGCCAGCAGCATCGACTTAGCGGCTACGCAGTATTTT.

The gene calls are TRBV5-6 and TRBJ2-1; the D gene is possibly TRBD1 (5 bases). CDR1 and CDR2 from the germline V gene are SGHDT and YYEEEE. There are 14 residues in the CDR3. The germline V and J ends were trimmed by 3 bases and 7 bases, with 14 bases remaining between them. In nucleotides, the CDR3 is TGTGCCAGCAGCTGGACACGCACCGTGAATGAGCAGTTCTTC. Amino acids: CASSWTRTVNEQFF.

The chain uses TRBV29-1 and TRBJ2-1; 10 positions match TRBD2. The CDR3 is made up of 12 amino acids. With V trimmed by 7 bases and J by 7 bases, 4 bases remained unmatched. Germline CDR1 is SQVTM and CDR2 is ANQGSEA. In DNA, the CDR3 is TGCAGCGCGGGACTAGCGAGAAATGAGCAGTTCTTC. Translation gives CSAGLARNEQFF.

This rearrangement joins TRBV5-1 to TRBJ2-3; 10 positions match TRBD2. Germline V gene data show CDR1 as SGHRS and CDR2 as YFSETQ. This CDR3 contains 16 residues. V shed 4 bases, J shed 0 bases, and the junction held 5 bases outside the gene matches. CDR3 nucleotides: TGCGCCAGCAGCCCCGGGACTAGCGAAAGCACAGATACGCAGTATTTT. It encodes CASSPGTSESTDTQYF.

This clone was found once. This sequence joins TRBV4-2 and TRBJ2-1; 8 bases align to TRBD2. Germline V gene lookup returns CDR1 LGHNA and CDR2 YNFKEQ. Germline trimming cut 0 bases from V and 9 bases from J; bases unmatched to any gene: 13. The CDR3 sequence is 17 residues long. CDR3 sequence (DNA): TGTGCCAGCAGCCAAGAGCAGAGGGTAAGCGGGAGCTTTGAGCAGTTCTTC. Residues: CASSQEQRVSGSFEQFF.

V gene TRBV2 combines with J gene TRBJ2-1; 12 bases agree with TRBD2. J lost 12 bases, V lost 5 bases, and 11 bases had no gene match. The CDR3 has 15 residues. Germline assignment: CDR1 SNHLY and CDR2 FYNNEI. The CDR3: CASSKDTKLAGGQFF. In DNA form, the CDR3 reads TGTGCCAGCAGTAAAGACACCAAACTAGCGGGGGGGCAGTTCTTC.

V is TRBV27 and J is TRBJ1-2; 7 bases are shared with TRBD1. V was clipped by 5 bases and J by 0 bases; unmatched bases: 12. The CDR3 sequence is 17 residues long. Germline V gene lookup returns CDR1 MNHEY and CDR2 SMNVEV (reference sequence). The CDR3 protein is CASSPSKRDRSNYGYTF. The DNA of the CDR3 is TGTGCCAGCAGTCCATCTAAGCGGGACAGATCTAACTATGGCTACACCTTC.

The rearrangement uses TRBV6-6 and TRBJ2-5, with 8 bases matching TRBD1. Trimming took 6 bases from V and 5 from J; bases not matched to a gene: 5. This CDR3 spans 13 amino acids. The germline gives CDR1 MNHNY, CDR2 SVGAGI (reference sequence). CDR3 in amino acids: CASSRGQGETQYF. The CDR3 region has the DNA TGTGCCAGCAGCAGGGGGCAGGGTGAGACCCAGTACTTC.

The V gene is TRBV7-3, the J gene TRBJ2-1, with TRBD2 matching 8 bases. The CDR3 sequence is 14 residues long. V lost 3 bases, J lost 6 bases, and 4 bases stayed unmatched. In germline, CDR1 is SGHTA, CDR2 FQGTGA. Here the CDR3 DNA reads TGTGCCAGCAGCTTCGGCGGGAGGTCCAATGAGCAGTTCTTC. It translates to CASSFGGRSNEQFF.

This chain uses TRBV19 with TRBJ2-3; the D is unclear. There are 12 residues in the CDR3. The V gene lost 8 bases and the J gene lost 7 bases, with 13 bases spanning the gap. Germline CDR1 LNHDA, CDR2 SQIVND (reference sequence). CDR3 DNA sequence: TGTGCCAGTCGTTCACTGGGGAATACGCAGTATTTT. Translated, it gives CASRSLGNTQYF.

This chain links TRBV9 with TRBJ2-1, with 9 positions matching TRBD2. This CDR3 is 17 amino acids long. The V gene's germline CDR1 is SGDLS and CDR2 YYNGEE. Losses at the gene ends were 0 bases for V and 7 bases for J; bases not matched to a gene: 11. The CDR3 DNA reads TGTGCCAGCAGCGTAGGGGGTGGGCTAGCGGGACGGAATGAGCAGTTCTTC. Translating gives CASSVGGGLAGRNEQFF.

This CDR3 is CASTSSRGTYEQYF. The CDR3 DNA reads TGTGCCAGCACTTCTTCAAGGGGCACCTACGAGCAGTACTTC. J is TRBJ2-7 and V is TRBV6-1, with D tentatively TRBD1 (5 bases). This CDR3 region has 14 residues. The germline V gene encodes CDR1 MNHNS and CDR2 SASEGT. The V gene lost 7 bases and the J gene lost 2 bases, with 15 bases spanning the gap.